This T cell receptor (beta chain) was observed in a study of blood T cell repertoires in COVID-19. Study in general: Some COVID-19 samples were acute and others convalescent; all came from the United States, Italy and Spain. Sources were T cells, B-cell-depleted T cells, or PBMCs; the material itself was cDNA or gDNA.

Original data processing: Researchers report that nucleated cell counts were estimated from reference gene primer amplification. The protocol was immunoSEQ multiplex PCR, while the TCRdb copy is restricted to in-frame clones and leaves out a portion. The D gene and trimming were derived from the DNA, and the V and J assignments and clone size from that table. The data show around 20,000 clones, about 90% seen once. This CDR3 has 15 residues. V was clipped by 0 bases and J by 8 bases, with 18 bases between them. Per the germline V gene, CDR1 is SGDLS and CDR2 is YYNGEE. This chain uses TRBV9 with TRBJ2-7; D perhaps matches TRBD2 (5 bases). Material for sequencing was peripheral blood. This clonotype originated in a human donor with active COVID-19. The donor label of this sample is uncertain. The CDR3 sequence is CASSVEGQAGEKQYF. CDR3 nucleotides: TGTGCCAGCAGCGTAGAAGGGCAGGCCGGGGAAAAGCAGTACTTC.